The present T cell receptor beta chain was sequenced within a study of regulatory T cells in long-lasting Graves disease (dated by TCRdb to about 2021). Some background on the complete study: In the newly diagnosed Graves' disease group, patients had been taking antithyroid drugs for less than 3 months. Persistent Graves' disease patients were compared with newly diagnosed Graves' disease patients by peripheral blood TCR sequencing and RNA sequencing. The study was conducted in China and was registered as a clinical trial. A total of roughly 33 samples were covered by TCR sequencing, comprising roughly 13 persistent and around 20 newly diagnosed Graves' disease patients.

Points the paper makes about the study in general: Preferential use of TRBV28, TRBJ1-2 and TRBJ2-5 was observed in persistent disease, whereas TRBV20-1 and TRBJ2-1 were favored in newly diagnosed disease. Because the primary lesion, thyroid tissue, could not be accessed, the study looked at peripheral blood alone. Sequencing and analysis were limited to the TCR beta chain. A larger number of public clonotypes was shared among persistent patients (approximately 3,000) than among newly diagnosed patients (roughly 970). Lower TCR Shannon entropy and fewer highly expanded clones were observed in persistent Graves' disease patients than in newly diagnosed patients, which suggested clonal expansion. As a limitation, the authors acknowledged that the small sample size may reduce accuracy.

The CDR3 holds 14 amino acids from the cysteine to the phenylalanine. Kept here is only the CDR3 DNA, which spans 42 bases and is read in frame from base 1. V loses 2 bases of germline sequence and J loses 7 bases, and the interval between the two ends is 13 bases. Via the germline V gene (reference sequence), CDR1 is LGHDT and CDR2 YNNKEL. Libraries were constructed by multiplex PCR. The instrument was an Illumina HiSeq 4000. CDR3 regions were amplified by Arm-PCR with iRepertoire HTBI primers to construct TCR beta libraries. PCR products were gel purified before sequencing. From the authors' description of their analysis: Across samples, about 63 TRBV and approximately 15 TRBJ segments were identified and used for gene usage analysis of CDR3 amino acid clonotypes. COPE and FqMerger were used to merge filtered high-quality paired reads into contigs. BLAST was used to align contigs to IMGT TRBV, TRBD and TRBJ reference genes, and CDR3 was defined according to IMGT. Highly expanded clones were defined as clonotypes with a frequency above 0.1%. Repertoire diversity was measured by Shannon entropy, and V-J evenness by the Gini coefficient. A clonotype was considered public if more than one individual shared it. TCRdb redid the processing of the public reads, applying fastp at Q25 and MiXCR, and retained in-frame beta chains. Rows are unified per CDR3 protein, each entry keeping the most common DNA and genes. The authors' filters were not applied to this entry. This sample has 380,000 or so distinct CDR3 sequences in its table, and 15% to 20% of those were observed once. In total, the top ten clones hold around 20% of the sample.

This clonotype was seen a few times. Its antigen is not yet known. No clone much larger than this one lies a single base away; base qualities are absent. What the time point label conveys for this sample: newly diagnosed GD, antithyroid drugs for less than 3 months. For both TCR sequencing and RNA sequencing, RNA was extracted from PBMCs using TRIzol. The diagnosis of Graves' disease was made according to American Thyroid Association guidelines. Patients for the study were recruited at an endocrinology department in Xi'an, China. From each patient, roughly 9 milliliters of peripheral blood was collected into an EDTA anticoagulant tube. Ficoll Paque Plus density gradient separation was used to isolate PBMCs, and no further T cell sorting was performed. An Agilent 2100 Bioanalyzer and agarose gel were used to check RNA quality, while a NanoDrop 2000 measured RNA concentration. These data are also associated with another study on T cells in Graves' hyperthyroidism and ophthalmopathy. The second study reports: Stable Graves' hyperthyroidism was defined as the absence of progression to ophthalmopathy over 18 months of follow-up. Hyperthyroidism patients were newly diagnosed, with disease duration under 2 months, and aged 18 to 65 years. Any patient with an uncontrolled infection, another autoimmune disease, pregnancy or lactation was excluded. Diagnoses were established on the basis of clinical symptoms, serum thyroxine and TRAb, thyroid ultrasound, and orbital computed tomography. The first round of RT-PCR for the TCR CDR3 was performed with the HTBI primer set and the Qiagen OneStep RT-PCR kit. Most expanded thyroid clonotypes (frequency above 0.001) were also detected in blood, a finding suggesting that blood repertoires may reflect thyroid immune responses. A 13 V-J signature model separated ophthalmopathy from stable hyperthyroidism, with about 88% sensitivity and approximately 81% specificity in cross-validation and 80%/75% in testing. In validation, the model predicted progression to ophthalmopathy with around 71% sensitivity and about 72% specificity, a median of roughly seven months before onset. TCR V-J signatures able to tell the groups apart were searched for in a discovery cohort of about a hundred patients, of whom more than 40 had Graves' ophthalmopathy and more than 55 had stable Graves' hyperthyroidism. An independent validation cohort of some 18 hyperthyroidism patients and some 15 patients who later progressed to ophthalmopathy tested prospective prediction of ophthalmopathy. The roughly 91 discovery patients were randomly split 7:3 into training and test sets. In about 6 Graves' hyperthyroidism patients, the study also compared T-cell repertoires from thyroid tissue with T-cell repertoires from blood. Once sampling was done, hyperthyroidism patients were given methimazole at a starting dose of 30 mg daily, whereas ophthalmopathy patients were given high-dose intravenous methylprednisolone. The libraries were constructed in a second round of multiplex PCR and then size-selected and purified. Paired-end sequencing of the libraries was performed with 100 bp reads on an Illumina HiSeq2000. SOAPnuke was used to process the raw data, removing reads that contained adapters or uncalled bases, had a mean Phred below 15, or lacked an exact match to the constant primer or identifier. High-quality paired reads were merged using COPE v1.2.5, and each unique nucleotide sequence was defined as a clonotype. MiTCR v1.1 was used to align clonotypes to the IMGT TRBV, TRBD and TRBJ reference segments. Analysis was restricted to V-J combinations with a frequency above 0.0001, which covered 99.2% of repertoires. The TCS score was defined as the ratio of F50 (clonal expansion) to E x V (chaos), calculated using BLOSUM62-based TCRdist between CDR3 peptides within each V-J. Welch's t-statistics and random forest reduced fewer than 600 V-J features to around 14, which were used in a naive Bayes classifier (R e1071). No statistical method was used to fix the sample size in advance, and group allocation was not hidden from the investigators. According to the paper, TCR Vbeta CDR3 sequencing was carried out on around 140 peripheral blood samples, which came from over 40 ophthalmopathy, around 74 hyperthyroidism and roughly 17 progressor patients.

Material: peripheral blood mononuclear cells (PBMCs), obtained at new diagnosis, from a patient treated with antithyroid drugs. This sequence uses TRBV3-1 and TRBJ2-3; no confident D gene assignment can be made. The TCR comes from a woman in her late teens or twenties with Graves disease. Donor details come from another sample of the same person, matched by shared clones. The nucleotide sequence is TGTGCCAGCAGCCAACTTGGTAGATTTTATACGCAGTATTTT. The resulting protein is CASSQLGRFYTQYF.